There are a few counts of the clone carrying this T cell receptor beta chain. The target antigen is unknown. Unique molecular identifiers tagged the TCRbeta library. MiXCR was run by TCRdb on the PCR reads, yielding one entry per CDR3 protein. Here the sample spans approximately 50,000 distinct CDR3 sequences, 5.8% being singletons. This sample is part of a study of T-cell reconstitution after alpha-beta-depleted transplantation in children. Study-wide results and caveats: Several hundred graft clones that had expanded were reportedly the source of alpha-beta T cells about two months after transplant.

CDR3 length: 14 residues. V gave up 6 bases and J gave up 4 bases; unmatched junction bases: 5. Germline V CDR1 and CDR2: MNHEY, SMNVEV (reference sequence). The source of this sequence is a female patient aged 2-9 years who had a stem cell transplant for aplastic anemia, so the T cells may come from the graft donor. The source was PBMCs, mostly from graft donor cells, collected 60 days after TCRalphabeta/CD19-depleted stem cell transplant. The chain links TRBV27 to TRBJ2-3; 9 bases agree with TRBD2. The CDR3 region has the DNA TGTGCCAGCAGGCCGGGACTAGCTCCAGATACGCAGTATTTT. Translated: CASRPGLAPDTQYF.